These T cell receptor beta chains were read from a single sample in a study of blood T cell repertoires in COVID-19. Produced via immunoSEQ multiplex PCR; TCRdb's table is partial and in-frame only. Here the sample spans approximately 130,000 clones, 75% to 90% being singletons. Sequenced: peripheral blood. These receptors were obtained from a human donor in a cohort sampled during active COVID-19. The CDR3 runs from the conserved cysteine through the conserved F or W. Each record gives: D gene, V gene, J gene, clone size, CDR3 protein, CDR3 DNA. The D gene is left open where the match is weak. Not every row has a clone size; where given, it reads once, few, many or a size class.

TRBD1	TRBV6-5	TRBJ1-2	-	CASRLGTGKGYTF	TGTGCCAGCAGATTAGGGACAGGGAAGGGCTACACCTTC
TRBD1	TRBV27	TRBJ1-1	-	CASSYWGQRNTEAFF	TGTGCCAGCAGTTATTGGGGACAGAGAAACACTGAAGCTTTCTTT
-	TRBV6-5	TRBJ1-2	-	CATQTGTSGYTF	TGTGCCACTCAGACAGGAACGAGTGGCTACACCTTC
TRBD2	TRBV27	TRBJ2-5	-	CATGSSGVETQYF	TGTGCCACCGGGTCGAGCGGGGTAGAGACCCAGTACTTC
-	TRBV5-6	TRBJ2-5	-	CASSSKHLPQGPQETQYF	TGTGCCAGCAGCTCCAAACACTTACCACAGGGTCCACAAGAGACCCAGTACTTC
TRBD2	TRBV19	TRBJ2-3	-	CASRGGGTDTQYF	TGTGCCAGTAGGGGAGGGGGCACAGATACGCAGTATTTT
TRBD2	TRBV5-1	TRBJ2-3	-	CASSHGSGSSSDTQYF	TGCGCCAGCAGCCACGGTAGCGGGAGTTCGTCAGATACGCAGTATTTT
-	TRBV19	TRBJ1-1	-	CASSIGGGTEAFF	TGTGCCAGTAGTATAGGGGGGGGCACTGAAGCTTTCTTT
TRBD1	TRBV5-5	TRBJ1-5	once	CASSLGQGGFQPQHF	TGTGCCAGCAGCTTGGGACAGGGTGGGTTTCAGCCCCAGCATTTT
-	TRBV19	TRBJ1-1	-	CASSRTVNTEAFF	TGTGCCAGTAGTCGTACAGTGAACACTGAAGCTTTCTTT
-	TRBV25-1	TRBJ2-1	-	CASSGLRGSYNEQFF	TGTGCCAGTTCCGGTCTGCGGGGTTCCTACAATGAGCAGTTCTTC
-	TRBV27	TRBJ1-3	-	CASSLYPPRSPGNTIYF	TGTGCCAGCAGTTTGTACCCGCCCAGGTCCCCTGGAAACACCATATATTTT
TRBD1	TRBV24-1	TRBJ1-2	-	CATSAETGYGYTF	TGTGCCACCAGTGCCGAGACAGGGTACGGCTACACCTTC
TRBD1	TRBV18	TRBJ1-5	-	CASSPKGQYQPQHF	TGTGCCAGCTCACCAAAGGGACAGTATCAGCCCCAGCATTTT
-	TRBV7-2	TRBJ1-1	-	CASSQPGSTEAFF	TGTGCCAGCAGCCAACCAGGGTCCACTGAAGCTTTCTTT
-	TRBV7-6	TRBJ1-3	-	CASSLRARGSSGNTIYF	TGTGCCAGCAGCTTACGTGCCAGGGGTTCCTCTGGAAACACCATATATTTT
-	TRBV21-1	TRBJ2-2	-	CASSNWTGGSGELFF	TGTGCCAGCAGCAATTGGACAGGGGGATCTGGGGAGCTGTTTTTT
TRBD2	TRBV3-1/TRBV3-2	TRBJ2-3	-	CASSPGLAGGTDTQYF	TGTGCCAGCAGCCCGGGACTAGCGGGAGGCACAGATACGCAGTATTTT
TRBD1	TRBV7-2	TRBJ1-2	-	CASSLDGDRSSGYTF	TGTGCCAGCAGCTTAGATGGGGACAGGTCGAGTGGCTACACCTTC
TRBD1	TRBV6-5	TRBJ1-1	-	CASSTQGSGTEAFF	TGTGCCAGCAGTACACAGGGGAGTGGCACTGAAGCTTTCTTT
TRBD1	TRBV11-3	TRBJ2-5	-	CASSRDRGSETQYF	TGTGCCAGCAGCCGGGACAGGGGGTCCGAGACCCAGTACTTC
TRBD1	TRBV30	TRBJ1-1	-	CAWSIQGGRTEAFF	TGTGCCTGGAGTATACAGGGGGGGAGAACTGAAGCTTTCTTT
-	TRBV4-3	TRBJ2-3	-	CASSPHPPGPRGSDTQYF	TGCGCCAGCAGCCCTCATCCACCGGGCCCCCGGGGATCAGATACGCAGTATTTT
-	TRBV4-3	TRBJ1-4	once	CASSQGTEGNEKLFF	TGCGCCAGCAGCCAAGGTACGGAGGGGAATGAAAAACTGTTTTTT
-	TRBV12-3/TRBV12-4	TRBJ2-5	-	CASSLIQETQYF	TGTGCCAGCAGCCTAATCCAAGAGACCCAGTACTTC
TRBD1	TRBV5-1	TRBJ1-2	-	CASSLGDRFYGYTF	TGCGCCAGCAGCTTGGGGGACAGGTTTTATGGCTACACCTTC
TRBD1	TRBV6-5	TRBJ1-4	-	CASSRGTREEKLFF	TGTGCCAGCAGCAGGGGGACACGGGAGGAAAAACTGTTTTTT
-	TRBV3-1/TRBV3-2	TRBJ1-2	-	CASSPSGSAVKGYTF	TGTGCCAGCAGCCCCAGTGGGTCGGCGGTTAAGGGCTACACCTTC
-	TRBV9	TRBJ1-2	-	CASSQGAGNYGYTF	TGTGCCAGCAGCCAAGGGGCAGGTAACTATGGCTACACCTTC
-	TRBV23-1	TRBJ1-2	-	CASTPVLTVNYGYTF	TGCGCCAGCACTCCGGTCCTGACAGTTAACTATGGCTACACCTTC
-	TRBV9	TRBJ1-3	-	CASSVEGGRSGNTIYF	TGTGCCAGCAGCGTAGAGGGAGGGAGATCTGGAAACACCATATATTTT
-	TRBV12-5	TRBJ2-3	-	CASGFSDTQYF	TGTGCTAGTGGTTTCTCAGATACGCAGTATTTT
TRBD1	TRBV7-2	TRBJ1-1	-	CASSPGQANTEAFF	TGTGCCAGCAGCCCTGGACAGGCAAACACTGAAGCTTTCTTT
-	TRBV30	TRBJ2-1	-	CAWSGDYNEQFF	TGTGCCTGGAGTGGAGACTACAATGAGCAGTTCTTC
-	TRBV5-4	TRBJ1-3	-	CASSLLQGRENTIYF	TGTGCCAGCAGCCTCCTCCAAGGACGGGAAAACACCATATATTTT
-	TRBV11-3	TRBJ2-3	-	CASSLMGQGTDTQYF	TGTGCCAGCAGCTTAATGGGTCAGGGCACAGATACGCAGTATTTT
-	TRBV7-2	TRBJ2-1	-	CASSLTPDNEQFF	TGTGCCAGCAGCTTAACGCCAGACAATGAGCAGTTCTTC
-	TRBV11-2	TRBJ1-1	-	CASSLDSRRAGVNTEAFF	TGTGCCAGCAGCTTAGATTCTCGGAGGGCGGGAGTGAACACTGAAGCTTTCTTT
-	TRBV18	TRBJ1-4	-	CASSPGHINEKLFF	TGTGCCAGCTCACCAGGACACATTAATGAAAAACTGTTTTTT
TRBD1	TRBV18	TRBJ1-4	once	CASSRMTGIGKLFF	TGTGCCAGCTCACGTATGACAGGGATTGGAAAACTGTTTTTT
TRBD1	TRBV11-3	TRBJ2-5	-	CASSRGQGEGETQYF	TGTGCCAGCAGCAGAGGACAGGGAGAGGGTGAGACCCAGTACTTC
-	TRBV11-2	TRBJ1-1	-	CASSLDIVAAPGVENTEAFF	TGTGCCAGCAGCTTAGATATCGTGGCAGCCCCCGGAGTCGAGAACACTGAAGCTTTCTTT
-	TRBV29-1	TRBJ2-3	few	CSVDQGAPDTQYF	TGCAGCGTTGATCAGGGCGCTCCAGATACGCAGTATTTT
TRBD1	TRBV5-6	TRBJ1-1	-	CASRRTGKDTEAFF	TGTGCCAGCAGACGGACAGGGAAGGACACTGAAGCTTTCTTT
-	TRBV5-6	TRBJ1-1	few	CASSLAGGGSNTEAFF	TGTGCCAGCAGCTTGGCTGGGGGCGGATCTAACACTGAAGCTTTCTTT
TRBD1	TRBV10-3	TRBJ2-7	-	CAISSGQGVYEQYF	TGTGCCATCAGCTCCGGACAGGGGGTTTACGAGCAGTACTTC
TRBD1	TRBV11-2	TRBJ1-3	-	CASSLGDRPGNTIYF	TGTGCCAGCAGCTTAGGGGACAGGCCTGGAAACACCATATATTTT
TRBD1	TRBV7-2	TRBJ1-1	-	CASSLTGARDTEAFF	TGTGCCAGCAGCTTAACAGGGGCTCGAGACACTGAAGCTTTCTTT
-	TRBV3-1/TRBV3-2	TRBJ1-5	-	CASSQGSREPQHF	TGTGCCAGCAGCCAAGGGTCTCGGGAGCCCCAGCATTTT
TRBD2	TRBV7-3	TRBJ2-5	-	CASSPGLAGAETQYF	TGTGCCAGCAGCCCGGGACTAGCGGGGGCAGAGACCCAGTACTTC